This TCR beta chain is drawn from a study of shared clonotypes between healthy human individuals. At the level of the study: The study used three CD4 naive, three CD4 memory, two CD8 naive and one CD8 memory plate per donor. Study results and caveats: Roughly 5% was the fraction of naive CD4 clonotypes found shared across a few donors.

This clone showed up just once. Its target is unknown. Profiling relied on immunoSEQ multiplex PCR, and the TCRdb table lists in-frame clones only, not all of them. Of about 1.5 million clones listed, 95% to 99% are singletons. CDR3 length: 20 amino acids. The V and J ends lost 3 bases and 4 bases, in that order; junction bases with no gene match: 17. In germline, CDR1 is LNHNV, CDR2 YYDKDF (reference sequence). The chain links TRBV15 to TRBJ1-5, with TRBD1 identical over 11 bases. This receptor was identified in a man aged 25-40 years in good health. The sequenced sample was naive CD4+ T cells sorted from blood. Stated subset: CD45RA+ positively selected. The CDR3 DNA is TGTGCCACCAGCAGTCTCAAACTGGGACAGGGGGTCCCTTTTAATCAGCCCCAGCATTTT. Protein sequence: CATSSLKLGQGVPFNQPQHF.